The 18 T cell receptor beta chains listed next were all sequenced from one sample in a study of shared clonotypes between healthy human individuals. The method was immunoSEQ multiplex PCR; TCRdb's version includes in-frame clones alone and lacks a portion of them. The sample includes 950,000 to 1,300,000 clones, 65% to 80% of them seen just once. The sequencing sample was made of memory CD4+ T cells sorted from blood. As for subset: CD45RA-negative fraction. These receptors were obtained from a man younger than 35 in good health.

This chain joins TRBV5-1 and TRBJ2-1; D may be TRBD2 (6 bases). The ends were cut back, 4 bases at V and 6 bases at J, with 11 bases in the middle. Germline V gene lookup returns CDR1 SGHRS and CDR2 YFSETQ. The CDR3 loop spans 13 amino acids. CDR3 DNA: TGCGCCAGCAGCCCGGGACTTCTCAATGAGCAGTTCTTC. Translation gives CASSPGLLNEQFF.

This clone was seen a few times. V is TRBV18 and J is TRBJ2-7; 10 bases line up with TRBD2. CDR3 length: 16 residues. Germline V CDR1 and CDR2: KGHSH, LQKENI. Germline trimming cut 1 base from V and 0 bases from J; bases unmatched to any gene: 3. For the CDR3, the DNA is TGTGCCAGCTCACCACGCCTAGCGGGGGTCTCCTACGAGCAGTACTTC. This translates into CASSPRLAGVSYEQYF.

The count of this clone is one. This chain links TRBV5-1 with TRBJ1-4, with D tentatively TRBD1 (5 bases). V was pared by 5 bases and J by 2 bases, with 13 bases between. There are 15 residues in the CDR3. CDR1 SGHRS and CDR2 YFSETQ come from the germline V gene. The CDR3 nucleotides read TGCGCCAGCAGTTTAAGGGGAGTCACTAATGAAAAACTGTTTTTT. It specifies CASSLRGVTNEKLFF. The whole variable domain, filled in from reference TRBV5-1 and TRBJ1-4, reads KAGVTQTPRYLIKTRGQQVTLSCSPISGHRSVSWYQQTPGQGLQFLFEYFSETQRNKGNFPGRFSGRQFSNSRSEMNVSTLELGDSALYLCASSLRGVTNEKLFFGSGTQLSVL.

Note on this clone: Germline is not matched at one junction end, which may reflect a read error. The gene calls are TRBV5-5 and TRBJ2-2; possibly TRBD2 for D (5 bases). The germline V gene has CDR1 SGHKS and CDR2 YYEKEE (reference sequence). This CDR3 has 18 residues. As DNA, the CDR3 is TGCGCCAGCAGCCAAATGGTACTAGAGGGATATAACACCGGGGAGCTGTTTTTT. This gives the protein CASSQMVLEGYNTGELFF.

The V gene is TRBV21-1, the J gene TRBJ1-5; the table names TRBD1, a call not compared with the DNA. TRBV21-1 is tagged as a pseudogene. The CDR3 length is 16 residues. The CDR3 reads CASSRARCRCNQPQHF. CDR3 coding DNA: TGTGCCAGCAGCAGGGCCAGGTGTAGGTGCAATCAGCCCCAGCATTTT.

In regard to this clone: The same CDR3 arises from other DNA sequences in this sample as well. This chain connects TRBV7-2 to TRBJ2-1, with 8 bases identical to TRBD1. The CDR3 covers 15 residues. Trimming removed 5 bases from V and 4 bases from J; junction bases left unmatched: 7. Germline V gives CDR1 SGHTA, CDR2 FQGNSA. Here the CDR3 reads CASSLGQGHYNEQFF. The DNA of the CDR3 is TGTGCCAGCAGCCTAGGACAGGGACATTACAATGAGCAGTTCTTC.

This clone has a single count. The J gene is TRBJ1-2, the V gene TRBV7-9; D is unclear. Trimming stripped 5 bases from V and 3 bases from J, with 16 bases between. CDR3 length: 15 residues. Germline V gene sequence: CDR1 SEHNR, CDR2 FQNEAQ (reference sequence). The CDR3 sequence is CASSVGLGTDYGYTF. The CDR3 DNA follows: TGTGCCAGCAGCGTGGGTCTGGGAACGGACTATGGCTACACCTTC.

V and J are TRBV7-3 and TRBJ2-7; D may be TRBD1 (6 bases). CDR1 and CDR2 (germline): SGHTA, FQGTGA. The CDR3 runs to 14 residues. V lost 5 bases to trimming and J lost 1 base, with 12 bases between them. CDR3 DNA sequence: TGTGCCAGCAGCCCAAAAGGGGGTTCCTACGAGCAGTACTTC. Encoded protein: CASSPKGGSYEQYF.

The chain carries TRBV19 and TRBJ1-5; D uncertain. Looked up from germline, CDR1 is LNHDA and CDR2 is SQIVND (reference sequence). The CDR3 totals 14 residues. Trimming left V 8 bases short and J 0 bases short, with 11 bases between. The CDR3 region has the DNA TGTGCCAGTCATCAGCGAAATAGCAATCAGCCCCAGCATTTT. Protein: CASHQRNSNQPQHF.

This clone was detected ten times or more. V gene TRBV5-6 combines with J gene TRBJ2-7; D gene uncertain. The germline gives CDR1 SGHDT, CDR2 YYEEEE. The ends were cut back, 1 base at V and 2 bases at J, with 16 bases in the middle. This CDR3 has 16 residues. CDR3 region: CASSLWVQTLPYEQYF. In DNA form, the CDR3 reads TGTGCCAGCAGCTTGTGGGTACAGACTCTTCCCTACGAGCAGTACTTC. The variable domain in full, completed from reference TRBV5-6 and TRBJ2-7, reads DAGVTQSPTHLIKTRGQQVTLRCSPKSGHDTVSWYQQALGQGPQFIFQYYEEEERQRGNFPDRFSGHQFPNYSSELNVNALLLGDSALYLCASSLWVQTLPYEQYFGPGTRLTVT.

The chain has TRBV9 and TRBJ1-6; the D gene is possibly TRBD1 (6 bases). The CDR3 has 14 amino acids. Trimming stripped 3 bases from V and 7 bases from J, with 11 bases between. Germline assignment: CDR1 SGDLS and CDR2 YYNGEE. The CDR3 spells CASSADRPNSPLHF. DNA of the CDR3: TGTGCCAGCAGCGCCGACAGGCCGAATTCACCCCTCCACTTT.

The V call is TRBV29-1, the J call TRBJ2-7; D is uncertain. There are 13 residues in the CDR3. Trimming cost V 4 bases and J 2 bases, with 12 bases left between them. Looked up from germline, CDR1 is SQVTM and CDR2 is ANQGSEA. In DNA, the CDR3 is TGCAGCGTTGTTACACGAGTTCCCTACGAGCAGTACTTC. Its protein product is CSVVTRVPYEQYF.

On this clone: It may be a read error: a sequence one base away is much more abundant. Other nucleotide sequences in the sample specify the same CDR3. The J gene is TRBJ2-7, the V gene TRBV7-2; D might be TRBD2 (5 bases). This CDR3 comprises 13 residues. Germline CDR1 is SGHTA and CDR2 is FQGNSA. Trimming took off 1 base at V and 4 bases at J, with 8 bases between the two ends. The CDR3 reads CASSLVAGYEQYF. The DNA of the CDR3 is TGTGCCAGCAGCTTAGTTGCGGGTTACGAGCAGTACTTC.

The chain combines TRBV15 with TRBJ2-1; 7 bases fit TRBD1. The CDR3 contains 17 residues. Trimming cost V 1 base and J 9 bases; bases outside gene matches: 15. The germline CDR1 and CDR2 sequences are LNHNV and YYDKDF (reference sequence). CDR3 sequence (DNA): TGTGCCACCAGCAGAGCCCTGAGGGGGCGAATACCCTCTGAGCAGTTCTTC. Residues: CATSRALRGRIPSEQFF.

The V gene is TRBV7-6, the J gene TRBJ1-1; the match to TRBD1 covers 9 bases. V was clipped by 1 base and J by 5 bases; unmatched bases: 2. The CDR3 loop spans 14 amino acids. Germline loops: CDR1 SGHVS, CDR2 FNYEAQ. Here the CDR3 reads CASSLGTGETEAFF. The CDR3 DNA reads TGTGCCAGCAGCTTAGGGACAGGGGAAACTGAAGCTTTCTTT.

A word on this clone: The junction and the germline gene differ at one end; a read error may be behind it. The chain carries TRBV2 and TRBJ2-7; tentatively, D is TRBD1 or TRBD2 (5 bases each). Per the germline V gene, CDR1 is SNHLY and CDR2 is FYNNEI. The CDR3 sequence is 12 residues long. CDR3 bases: TGTGCCAGCAGACTAGGAAGGGGCGGATTGGACTTC. Translated, it gives CASRLGRGGLDF.

The rearrangement uses TRBV10-3 and TRBJ2-7; a possible D gene is TRBD2 (6 bases). The CDR3 is made up of 15 amino acids. Germline lookup yields CDR1 ENHRY and CDR2 SYGVKD. With 5 bases removed from V and 1 base from J, the gap between germline ends came to 15 bases. CDR3 loop: CAISSGTDSSYEQYF. As DNA, the CDR3 is TGTGCCATCAGTTCCGGGACTGACTCGTCCTACGAGCAGTACTTC.

The chain uses TRBV6-6 and TRBJ1-1; a possible D gene is TRBD1 (5 bases). V lost 2 bases, J lost 2 bases, and 9 bases lay in between. The CDR3 runs 14 residues. Germline assignment: CDR1 MNHNY and CDR2 SVGAGI (reference sequence). The CDR3 bases are TGTGCCAGCAGTTACGACAGAATAAACACTGAAGCTTTCTTT. Amino acid sequence: CASSYDRINTEAFF.